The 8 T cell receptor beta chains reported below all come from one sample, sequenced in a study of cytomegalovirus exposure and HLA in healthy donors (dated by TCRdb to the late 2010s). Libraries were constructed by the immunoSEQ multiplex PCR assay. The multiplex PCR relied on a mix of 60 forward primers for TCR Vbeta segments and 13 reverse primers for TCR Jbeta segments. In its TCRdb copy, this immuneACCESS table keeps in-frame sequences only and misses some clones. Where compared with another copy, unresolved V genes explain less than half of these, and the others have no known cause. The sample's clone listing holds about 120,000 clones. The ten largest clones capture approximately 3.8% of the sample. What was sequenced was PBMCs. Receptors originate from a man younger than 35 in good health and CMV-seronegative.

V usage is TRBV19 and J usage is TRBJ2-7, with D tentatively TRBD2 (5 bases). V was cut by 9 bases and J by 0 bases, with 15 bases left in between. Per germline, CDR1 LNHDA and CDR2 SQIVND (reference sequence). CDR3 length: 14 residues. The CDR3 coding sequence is TGTGCCAGCAGAAGGACTTCCGACTCCTACGAGCAGTACTTC. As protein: CASRRTSDSYEQYF.

The CDR3 is CASSHKIAGPYNEQFF. The CDR3 nucleotides read TGTGCCAGCAGCCATAAGATAGCGGGGCCCTACAATGAGCAGTTCTTC. The chain uses TRBV7-9 and TRBJ2-1; TRBD2 aligns across 8 bases. Germline-derived CDR1 and CDR2 are SEHNR and FQNEAQ (reference sequence). The V gene end was trimmed by 5 bases and the J gene end by 2 bases; junction bases not matched to a gene: 8. The CDR3 runs 16 residues.

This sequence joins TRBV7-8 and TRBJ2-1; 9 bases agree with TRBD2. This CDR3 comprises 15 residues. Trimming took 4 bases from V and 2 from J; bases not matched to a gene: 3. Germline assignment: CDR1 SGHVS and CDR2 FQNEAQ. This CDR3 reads CASSSGLAPYNEQFF. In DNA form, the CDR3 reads TGTGCCAGCAGCTCGGGACTAGCCCCCTACAATGAGCAGTTCTTC.

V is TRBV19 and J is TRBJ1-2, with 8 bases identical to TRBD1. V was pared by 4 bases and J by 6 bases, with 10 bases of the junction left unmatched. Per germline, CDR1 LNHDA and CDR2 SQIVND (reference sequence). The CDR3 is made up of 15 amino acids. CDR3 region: CASSTGQGGADGYTF. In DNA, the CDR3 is TGTGCCAGTAGTACTGGACAGGGAGGAGCGGATGGCTACACCTTC.

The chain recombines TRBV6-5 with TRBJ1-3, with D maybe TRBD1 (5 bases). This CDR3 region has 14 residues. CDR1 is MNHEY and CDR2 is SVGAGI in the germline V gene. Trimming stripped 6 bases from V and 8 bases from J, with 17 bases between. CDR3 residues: CASSPLGGEDTIYF. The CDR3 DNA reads TGTGCCAGCAGCCCCCTGGGGGGTGAGGACACCATATATTTT.

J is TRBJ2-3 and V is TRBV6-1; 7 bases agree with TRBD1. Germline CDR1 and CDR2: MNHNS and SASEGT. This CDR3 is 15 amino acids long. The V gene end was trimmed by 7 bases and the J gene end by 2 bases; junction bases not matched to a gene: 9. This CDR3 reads CASIGDRLHTDTQYF. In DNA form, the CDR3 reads TGTGCCAGCATTGGGGACAGACTCCACACAGATACGCAGTATTTT.

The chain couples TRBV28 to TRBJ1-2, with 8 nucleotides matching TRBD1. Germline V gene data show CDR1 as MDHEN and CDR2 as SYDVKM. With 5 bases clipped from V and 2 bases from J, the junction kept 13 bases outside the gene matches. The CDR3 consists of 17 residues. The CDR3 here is CASSPWTGSIWNYGYTF. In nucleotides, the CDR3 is TGTGCCAGCAGTCCTTGGACAGGGTCGATCTGGAACTATGGCTACACCTTC.

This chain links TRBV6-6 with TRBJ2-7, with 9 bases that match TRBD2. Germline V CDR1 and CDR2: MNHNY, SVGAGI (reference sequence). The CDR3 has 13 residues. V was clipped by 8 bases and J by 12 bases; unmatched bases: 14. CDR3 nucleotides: TGTGCCAGCCGCCTCCTTGAGACTAGCGGATCGTACTTC. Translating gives CASRLLETSGSYF.